Listed here are 30 T cell receptor beta chains from one sample, sequenced in a study of radiotherapy plus CTLA-4 blockade in lung cancer. TCRdb keeps only in-frame clones here, not all; method: immunoSEQ multiplex PCR. The sample lists roughly 100,000 clones, approximately 81% occurring once. The input for sequencing was peripheral blood, taken from a patient treated with radiotherapy plus ipilimumab. These receptors originate from a human donor with non-small cell lung cancer that progressed on radiotherapy plus ipilimumab. Some clones in this sample may be carry-over from other donors' samples.

The V call is TRBV4-3, the J call TRBJ2-3; 9 positions agree with TRBD2. Germline loops: CDR1 LGHNA, CDR2 YSLEER. With 1 base clipped from V and 4 bases from J, the junction kept 6 bases outside the gene matches. This CDR3 comprises 16 residues. CDR3 amino acids: CASSQVLGLASDTQYF. The CDR3 bases are TGCGCCAGCAGCCAAGTATTGGGACTAGCTTCAGATACGCAGTATTTT.

V and J are TRBV11-3 and TRBJ2-7; D unclear. Trimming took 1 base from V and 1 from J, leaving 8 bases between them. Germline CDR1 and CDR2: SGHNT and YENEEA. The CDR3 has 14 residues. This chain's CDR3 is CASSLGPGSYEQYF. The CDR3 DNA is TGTGCCAGCAGCTTAGGGCCAGGTTCCTACGAGCAGTACTTC.

The V gene is TRBV7-2, the J gene TRBJ1-1; D might be TRBD1 (6 bases). Trimming pared 1 base from V and 4 bases from J, leaving 10 bases between. Germline CDR1 and CDR2: SGHTA and FQGNSA. This CDR3 has 14 amino acids. The CDR3 loop reads CASSLGTAFTEAFF. In nucleotides, the CDR3 is TGTGCCAGCAGCTTAGGGACAGCCTTCACTGAAGCTTTCTTT.

The V call is TRBV7-6, the J call TRBJ2-7, with no clear D. The CDR3 runs to 14 residues. Trimming stripped 2 bases from V and 6 bases from J, with 14 bases between. Germline CDR1 SGHVS, CDR2 FNYEAQ. The CDR3 nucleotides are TGTGCCAGCAGCTTAAGTCCCATCCTCGGCGAGCAGTACTTC. Residues: CASSLSPILGEQYF. The variable domain in full, with the rest retrieved from reference TRBV7-6 and TRBJ2-7, is GAGVSQSPRYKVTKRGQDVALRCDPISGHVSLYWYRQALGQGPEFLTYFNYEAQQDKSGLPNDRFSAERPEGSISTLTIQRTEQRDSAMYRCASSLSPILGEQYFGPGTRLTVT.

V and J are TRBV7-9 and TRBJ2-5, with D hard to call. The J call may be faulty, since TRBJ2-7 better matches the DNA end. The CDR3 has 11 amino acids. Germline V gene sequence: CDR1 SEHNR, CDR2 FQNEAQ (reference sequence). In DNA form, the CDR3 reads TGTGCCAGCAGCCTGAGATACGAGCAGTACTTC. Translation gives CASSLRYEQYF.

This clone was detected only a few times. This chain joins TRBV10-3 and TRBJ2-6; TRBD1 matches 7 bases. There are 16 residues in the CDR3. V lost 6 bases, J lost 4 bases, and 9 bases stayed unmatched. Germline V gives CDR1 ENHRY, CDR2 SYGVKD. The CDR3 bases are TGTGCCATCAGGCCCCCACAGGGGAAAGGGGCCAACGTCCTGACTTTC. Translating gives CAIRPPQGKGANVLTF.

The J gene is TRBJ1-2, the V gene TRBV4-3; no reliable D call. In germline, CDR1 is LGHNA, CDR2 YSLEER. CDR3 length: 13 amino acids. The V end was cut by 1 base, the J end by 6 bases, with 9 bases between. The CDR3 coding sequence is TGCGCCAGCAGCCAAGGGCTAAGAGATGGCTACACCTTC. Encoded protein: CASSQGLRDGYTF.

This sequence joins TRBV7-2 and TRBJ1-5; D is perhaps TRBD1 (5 bases). Germline loops: CDR1 SGHTA, CDR2 FQGNSA. The CDR3 runs 16 residues. Trimming removed 1 base at V and 1 base at J, with 11 bases between. In DNA, the CDR3 is TGTGCCAGCAGCTTAGTCTCCTACAGGAGCAATCAGCCCCAGCATTTT. This codes for CASSLVSYRSNQPQHF.

This chain uses TRBV7-2 with TRBJ2-5, with D perhaps TRBD2 (7 bases). The CDR3 extends over 15 amino acids. V dropped 2 bases and J dropped 4 bases, with 14 bases sitting between them. Per the germline V gene, CDR1 is SGHTA and CDR2 is FQGNSA. The DNA of the CDR3 is TGTGCCAGCAGCTTATCTTGGGGGGGCAGAGAGACCCAGTACTTC. It specifies CASSLSWGGRETQYF.

The V and J genes are TRBV15 and TRBJ1-1; a possible D gene is TRBD1 (5 bases). V was pared by 1 base and J by 0 bases, with 12 bases between. Germline CDR1 reads LNHNV; CDR2 reads YYDKDF (reference sequence). The CDR3 runs 16 residues. CDR3 amino acids: CATSRGARVMNTEAFF. The CDR3 DNA is TGTGCCACCAGCAGAGGCGCCAGGGTTATGAACACTGAAGCTTTCTTT.

The chain has TRBV10-3 and TRBJ2-2; D perhaps matches TRBD2 (6 bases). The CDR3 extends over 14 amino acids. Germline-derived CDR1 and CDR2 are ENHRY and SYGVKD. V was trimmed by 9 bases and J by 0 bases, leaving 11 bases between them. The CDR3 region has the DNA TGTGCCATATCTTGGGGGGCGAACACCGGGGAGCTGTTTTTT. Protein sequence: CAISWGANTGELFF.

The chain links TRBV7-8 to TRBJ1-1, with a possible D match to TRBD1 (6 bases). Trimming removed 2 bases at V and 2 bases at J, with 12 bases between. Germline V gene sequence: CDR1 SGHVS, CDR2 FQNEAQ. The length of the CDR3 is 15 residues. This CDR3 reads CASSLNAGENTEAFF. The CDR3 bases are TGTGCCAGCAGCTTAAACGCAGGGGAAAACACTGAAGCTTTCTTT.

The J gene is TRBJ1-4, the V gene TRBV6-1; D ambiguous. CDR1 MNHNS and CDR2 SASEGT come from the germline V gene. V was trimmed by 3 bases and J by 0 bases, leaving 5 bases between them. The CDR3 runs 14 residues. The CDR3 spells CASSDKSTNEKLFF. The DNA of the CDR3 is TGTGCCAGCAGTGACAAGTCAACTAATGAAAAACTGTTTTTT.

The rearrangement links TRBV18 to TRBJ1-4; TRBD1 is a possible D gene (6 bases). This CDR3 contains 15 residues. Between the trimmed V and J ends, which lost 1 base and 7 bases, there was a span of 13 bases. Germline V lookup: CDR1 KGHSH, CDR2 LQKENI. CDR3 sequence reads: CASSPLQGGSEKLFF. The DNA of the CDR3 is TGTGCCAGCTCACCACTACAGGGAGGAAGTGAAAAACTGTTTTTT.

The chain joins TRBV18 to TRBJ2-6; D not certain. The length of the CDR3 is 16 residues. The germline V gene has CDR1 KGHSH and CDR2 LQKENI. V was clipped by 3 bases and J by 0 bases, with 9 bases between them. CDR3 protein: CASSPMVRSGANVLTF. CDR3 nucleotide sequence: TGTGCCAGCTCACCGATGGTCCGCTCTGGGGCCAACGTCCTGACTTTC.

The chain carries TRBV5-1 and TRBJ1-1; no reliable D call. The CDR3 is made up of 14 amino acids. CDR1 SGHRS and CDR2 YFSETQ come from the germline V gene. V was shortened by 3 bases and J by 1 base, with 10 bases between the two germline ends. Written as DNA, the CDR3 is TGCGCCAGCAGCTCCGGGCCTCAGAACACTGAAGCTTTCTTT. Translation: CASSSGPQNTEAFF.

The chain recombines TRBV6-5 with TRBJ2-5, with 8 bases matching TRBD2. The CDR3 is 13 residues long. Germline values: CDR1 MNHEY, CDR2 SVGAGI. V shed 10 bases and J 3 bases; nucleotides not matched to a gene: 7. CDR3 loop: CANHLAGKETQYF. Written as DNA, the CDR3 is TGTGCCAATCACCTAGCGGGCAAAGAGACCCAGTACTTC.

V and J are TRBV9 and TRBJ1-1; tentative D call: TRBD1 (5 bases). The V gene lost 3 bases and the J gene lost 0 bases, with 6 bases spanning the gap. This CDR3 has 13 residues. CDR1 is SGDLS and CDR2 is YYNGEE in the germline V gene. CDR3 nucleotide sequence: TGTGCCAGCAGCGCGGGACTGAACACTGAAGCTTTCTTT. This codes for CASSAGLNTEAFF. Filled out from reference TRBV9 and TRBJ1-1, the complete variable domain reads DSGVTQTPKHLITATGQRVTLRCSPRSGDLSVYWYQQSLDQGLQFLIQYYNGEERAKGNILERFSAQQFPDLHSELNLSSLELGDSALYFCASSAGLNTEAFFGQGTRLTVV.

The chain links TRBV9 to TRBJ2-7; 9 bases align to TRBD1. This CDR3 is built from 15 residues. V dropped 0 bases and J dropped 0; count of bases not matched to a gene: 1. Per the germline V gene, CDR1 is SGDLS and CDR2 is YYNGEE. The CDR3 reads CASSVGQGVSYEQYF. Here the CDR3 DNA reads TGTGCCAGCAGCGTAGGACAGGGGGTCTCCTACGAGCAGTACTTC.

The chain is built from TRBV19 and TRBJ1-1; 7 bases align to TRBD1. This CDR3 spans 14 amino acids. Trimming took 3 bases from V and 5 from J; bases not matched to a gene: 6. Germline V gene lookup returns CDR1 LNHDA and CDR2 SQIVND (reference sequence). For the CDR3, the DNA is TGTGCCAGTAGTATTAGGGGGCTGAGGACTGAAGCTTTCTTT. Translated, it gives CASSIRGLRTEAFF.

CDR3 region: CASSLGAGVNQPQHF. CDR3 nucleotides: TGTGCCAGCAGCTTGGGGGCAGGAGTCAATCAGCCCCAGCATTTT. V gene TRBV5-4 combines with J gene TRBJ1-5; D is unclear. Trimming removed 0 bases from V and 3 bases from J, with 10 bases in between. The CDR3 runs 15 residues. Germline V lookup: CDR1 SGHNT, CDR2 YYREEE (reference sequence). Full variable domain (remainder filled in from reference TRBV5-4 and TRBJ1-5): ETGVTQSPTHLIKTRGQQVTLRCSSQSGHNTVSWYQQALGQGPQFIFQYYREEENGRGNFPPRFSGLQFPNYSSELNVNALELDDSALYLCASSLGAGVNQPQHFGDGTRLSIL.

This chain's CDR3 is CASSLLNTGELFF. The CDR3 coding sequence is TGTGCCAGCAGCTTATTGAACACCGGGGAGCTGTTTTTT. The chain uses TRBV7-3 and TRBJ2-2; D gene unclear. Trimming removed 2 bases at V and 1 base at J, with 2 bases between. This CDR3 is 13 amino acids long. Germline V gene data show CDR1 as SGHTA and CDR2 as FQGTGA.

This CDR3 is CASSNRGEKLFF. The CDR3 region has the DNA TGTGCCAGCAGCAACCGAGGGGAAAAACTGTTTTTT. The V and J genes are TRBV5-4 and TRBJ1-4; D ambiguous. The CDR3 has 12 residues. Trimming removed 4 bases at V and 8 bases at J, with 9 bases between. Germline V gives CDR1 SGHNT, CDR2 YYREEE (reference sequence).

This chain connects TRBV27 to TRBJ1-5; perhaps TRBD1 as D (6 bases). Germline V gene sequence: CDR1 MNHEY, CDR2 SMNVEV (reference sequence). The CDR3 extends over 15 amino acids. Trimming cost V 5 bases and J 1 base, with 12 bases left between them. CDR3 residues: CASSLSGVSNQPQHF. The CDR3 coding sequence is TGTGCCAGCAGTCTCTCAGGGGTGAGCAATCAGCCCCAGCATTTT.

The count of this clone is one. This sequence joins TRBV30 and TRBJ1-5; tentative D call: TRBD1 (5 bases). Germline V gives CDR1 GTSNPN, CDR2 SVGIG (reference sequence). The CDR3 extends over 13 amino acids. V lost 1 base to trimming and J lost 1 base, with 5 bases between them. CDR3 in amino acids: CAWSGDSNQPQHF. The CDR3 DNA is TGTGCCTGGAGTGGGGACAGCAATCAGCCCCAGCATTTT.

The chain carries TRBV5-1 and TRBJ1-1; D may be TRBD1 (5 bases). V dropped 4 bases and J dropped 3 bases, with 13 bases sitting between them. Germline V gene data show CDR1 as SGHRS and CDR2 as YFSETQ. The CDR3 spans 14 residues. The CDR3 nucleotides are TGCGCCAGCAGCCCGCCGGGACGTCACACTGAAGCTTTCTTT. Encoded protein: CASSPPGRHTEAFF.

The genes are TRBV5-1 and TRBJ1-3; D is unresolved. CDR1 SGHRS and CDR2 YFSETQ come from the germline V gene. Between the trimmed V and J ends, which lost 1 base and 8 bases, there was a span of 13 bases. CDR3 length: 14 amino acids. The CDR3 reads CASSLKGTEDTIYF. In nucleotides, the CDR3 is TGCGCCAGCAGCTTGAAGGGTACAGAGGACACCATATATTTT.

The chain joins TRBV7-2 to TRBJ1-4; D is ambiguous. The CDR3 has 14 amino acids. Germline CDR1 and CDR2: SGHTA and FQGNSA. Trimming pared 3 bases from V and 7 bases from J, leaving 12 bases between. The CDR3 DNA sequence: TGTGCCAGCAGCTTCGGAGGTCTTGGTGAAAAACTGTTTTTT. Protein: CASSFGGLGEKLFF.

The rearrangement links TRBV4-1 to TRBJ1-4, with TRBD1 as a possible D gene (6 bases). V gave up 1 base and J gave up 6 bases, with 12 bases separating them. The CDR3 consists of 15 residues. The germline V gene encodes CDR1 MGHRA and CDR2 YSYEKL. The chain's CDR3 is CASSQGQGRDEKLFF. CDR3 bases: TGCGCCAGCAGCCAAGGGCAGGGGCGGGATGAAAAACTGTTTTTT.

The chain is built from TRBV29-1 and TRBJ1-2; D possibly corresponds to TRBD1 (5 bases). Germline V lookup: CDR1 SQVTM, CDR2 ANQGSEA. This CDR3 is built from 11 residues. V was shortened by 6 bases and J by 3 bases, with 8 bases between the two germline ends. The CDR3 DNA reads as TGCAGCGTGGGGGGGTACTATGGCTACACCTTC. Its protein is CSVGGYYGYTF.